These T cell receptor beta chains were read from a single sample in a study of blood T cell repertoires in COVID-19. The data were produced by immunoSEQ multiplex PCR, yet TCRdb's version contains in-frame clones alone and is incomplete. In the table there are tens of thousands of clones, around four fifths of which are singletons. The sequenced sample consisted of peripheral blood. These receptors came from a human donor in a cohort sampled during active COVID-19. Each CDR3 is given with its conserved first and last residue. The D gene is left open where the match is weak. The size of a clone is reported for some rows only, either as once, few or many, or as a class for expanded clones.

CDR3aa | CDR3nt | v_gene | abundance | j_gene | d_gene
CASSLVRKGAVNNEQFF | TGTGCCAGCAGCTTAGTACGTAAAGGGGCCGTCAACAATGAGCAGTTCTTC | TRBV7-6 | once | TRBJ2-1 | -
CASSTSRAGGTDTQYF | TGTGCCAGCAGCACCAGCCGAGCGGGAGGCACAGATACGCAGTATTTT | TRBV6-6 | - | TRBJ2-3 | TRBD2
CASSQPGGGTEAFF | TGTGCCAGCAGCCAGCCTGGCGGGGGCACTGAAGCTTTCTTT | TRBV3-1/TRBV3-2 | - | TRBJ1-1 | -
CASSQALSNQPQHF | TGTGCCAGCAGTCAGGCTTTGAGCAATCAGCCCCAGCATTTT | TRBV6-2/TRBV6-3 | - | TRBJ1-5 | -
CASSLNSGRARQYF | TGTGCCAGCAGTCTAAATAGCGGGAGGGCCCGGCAGTACTTC | TRBV27 | few | TRBJ2-7 | TRBD2
CASSPGGAGVPGELFF | TGTGCCAGCAGTCCCGGGGGAGCGGGAGTTCCCGGGGAGCTGTTTTTT | TRBV27 | - | TRBJ2-2 | TRBD2
CASSRNRGYTGELFF | TGTGCCAGCAGTCGAAACAGGGGGTACACCGGGGAGCTGTTTTTT | TRBV6-2/TRBV6-3 | - | TRBJ2-2 | TRBD1
CSVLVATNEKLFF | TGCAGCGTATTAGTTGCAACTAATGAAAAACTGTTTTTT | TRBV29-1 | - | TRBJ1-4 | -
CASISFKSGTGSISYNSPLHF | TGTGCCAGCATCTCCTTCAAGTCCGGGACAGGGAGTATCTCCTATAATTCACCCCTCCACTTT | TRBV2 | - | TRBJ1-6 | TRBD1
CASSPTGWDSPLHF | TGTGCCAGCTCACCAACAGGTTGGGATTCACCCCTCCACTTT | TRBV18 | - | TRBJ1-6 | -
CASSTFPRASNQPQHF | TGTGCCAGTAGTACTTTCCCCAGGGCTAGCAATCAGCCCCAGCATTTT | TRBV19 | - | TRBJ1-5 | -
CASSLAASLADTQYF | TGTGCCAGCAGCTTGGCTGCTAGTTTGGCAGATACGCAGTATTTT | TRBV5-6 | - | TRBJ2-3 | -
CASSEHPLGRNTEAFF | TGTGCCAGCAGCGAACACCCCCTGGGGCGGAACACTGAAGCTTTCTTT | TRBV9 | - | TRBJ1-1 | -
CASSSTGRSQETQYF | TGTGCCAGCAGTTCCACAGGGCGGAGTCAAGAGACCCAGTACTTC | TRBV6-2/TRBV6-3 | - | TRBJ2-5 | -
CASSVDPGGDGSPLHF | TGTGCCAGCAGCGTAGACCCAGGGGGCGATGGCTCACCCCTCCACTTT | TRBV9 | - | TRBJ1-6 | TRBD1
CASSLTGGLATDTQYF | TGTGCCAGCAGCTTAACGGGCGGACTAGCAACAGATACGCAGTATTTT | TRBV11-2 | - | TRBJ2-3 | TRBD2
CASSPPTNTGELFF | TGTGCCAGCTCACCACCAACTAACACCGGGGAGCTGTTTTTT | TRBV18 | - | TRBJ2-2 | -
CASSLVRSNSPLHF | TGTGCCAGCAGCTTAGTTAGGAGTAATTCACCCCTCCACTTT | TRBV7-8 | - | TRBJ1-6 | -
CASSISWQEGVTQYF | TGTGCCAGTAGTATCTCGTGGCAGGAGGGAGTGACCCAGTACTTC | TRBV19 | - | TRBJ2-5 | -
CASSSPGGRDYGYTF | TGTGCCAGCAGTTCCCCGGGAGGGAGGGACTATGGCTACACCTTC | TRBV28 | few | TRBJ1-2 | -
CASRRGGGEGTLHF | TGCGCCAGCCGCCGGGGGGGTGGCGAGGGCACCCTCCACTTT | TRBV4-3 | - | TRBJ1-6 | -
CASSPRRGRQETQYF | TGTGCCAGCAGCCCCAGACGGGGTCGTCAAGAGACCCAGTACTTC | TRBV5-4 | - | TRBJ2-5 | -
CATSESGTSGRRTGELFF | TGTGCCACCAGTGAATCCGGGACTAGCGGGAGGCGGACCGGGGAGCTGTTTTTT | TRBV24-1 | - | TRBJ2-2 | TRBD2
CASSLSTSAEQYF | TGTGCCAGCAGTTTATCGACTAGCGCCGAGCAGTACTTC | TRBV27 | - | TRBJ2-7 | TRBD2
CASTGGESYNSPLHF | TGTGCCAGCACAGGGGGCGAATCCTATAATTCACCCCTCCACTTT | TRBV6-5 | - | TRBJ1-6 | TRBD1
CASSYGTSVGVQFF | TGTGCCAGCAGTTACGGGACTAGCGTAGGAGTCCAGTTCTTC | TRBV11-2 | few | TRBJ2-1 | TRBD2
CSVESQSGTDTQYF | TGCAGCGTTGAATCCCAGTCTGGCACAGATACGCAGTATTTT | TRBV29-1 | - | TRBJ2-3 | -
CASSLGSGGPPGANVLTF | TGTGCCAGCAGCTTGGGTAGCGGGGGGCCTCCTGGGGCCAACGTCCTGACTTTC | TRBV7-3 | - | TRBJ2-6 | TRBD2
CAWSVLLAGETDTQYF | TGTGCCTGGAGTGTACTATTAGCGGGAGAGACAGATACGCAGTATTTT | TRBV30 | - | TRBJ2-3 | TRBD2
CASSFGQQQETQYF | TGTGCCAGCAGCTTCGGACAGCAACAAGAGACCCAGTACTTC | TRBV5-4 | - | TRBJ2-5 | -
CASSEGGQGTEAFF | TGTGCCAGCAGCGAGGGAGGACAGGGGACTGAAGCTTTCTTT | TRBV9 | - | TRBJ1-1 | TRBD1
CASSLSVFRRAAKNIQYF | TGTGCCAGCAGTTTATCGGTCTTCAGGAGGGCTGCCAAAAACATTCAGTACTTC | TRBV28 | - | TRBJ2-4 | -
CASSYSGGRFDEQFF | TGTGCCAGCAGTTACTCCGGAGGGAGGTTCGATGAGCAGTTCTTC | TRBV6-6 | - | TRBJ2-1 | -
CASSSHPPDPGTGNTIYF | TGTGCCAGCAGTTCACACCCGCCTGATCCAGGGACTGGAAACACCATATATTTT | TRBV28 | - | TRBJ1-3 | -
CASRSGTGAYEQYF | TGTGCCAGCAGATCCGGGACAGGGGCCTACGAGCAGTACTTC | TRBV27 | - | TRBJ2-7 | TRBD1
CASSMGQASNSPLHF | TGTGCCAGTAGTATGGGACAGGCGAGTAATTCACCCCTCCACTTT | TRBV19 | - | TRBJ1-6 | TRBD1
CASEQGRNNEKLFF | TGTGCCAGTGAACAGGGGCGAAATAATGAAAAACTGTTTTTT | TRBV19 | - | TRBJ1-4 | TRBD1
CAWSSRDRGNQPQHF | TGTGCCTGGAGTTCACGGGACAGGGGGAATCAGCCCCAGCATTTT | TRBV30 | - | TRBJ1-5 | TRBD1
CASSPSITDTQYF | TGTGCCAGCAGTCCGAGTATCACAGATACGCAGTATTTT | TRBV12-3/TRBV12-4 | - | TRBJ2-3 | -
CASSSGTANTGELFF | TGTGCCAGCAGCTCCGGGACAGCGAACACCGGGGAGCTGTTTTTT | TRBV7-3 | - | TRBJ2-2 | TRBD1
CATVASGGARYEQYF | TGTGCCACCGTAGCCAGCGGGGGGGCACGCTACGAGCAGTACTTC | TRBV2 | few | TRBJ2-7 | TRBD2
CASSSESWPQHF | TGTGCCAGCAGTTCGGAGAGTTGGCCCCAGCATTTT | TRBV12-3/TRBV12-4 | - | TRBJ1-5 | -
CASSVGQANEKLFF | TGCGCCAGCAGCGTCGGACAGGCCAATGAAAAACTGTTTTTT | TRBV5-1 | - | TRBJ1-4 | TRBD1
CASIVRGTPYGYTF | TGTGCCAGCATCGTCCGAGGGACACCCTATGGCTACACCTTC | TRBV6-5 | - | TRBJ1-2 | -
CASSRDSPNTGELFF | TGCGCCAGCAGTCGGGACAGCCCGAACACCGGGGAGCTGTTTTTT | TRBV5-1 | - | TRBJ2-2 | TRBD1
CASSTTSGPYNEQFF | TGTGCCAGCAGCACAACTAGCGGGCCTTACAATGAGCAGTTCTTC | TRBV7-3 | - | TRBJ2-1 | TRBD2
CASKGTQQGLFTEAFF | TGTGCCAGTAAGGGTACCCAGCAGGGGCTGTTCACTGAAGCTTTCTTT | TRBV19 | once | TRBJ1-1 | -
CASSTGLVAGASEQYF | TGTGCCAGTAGTACCGGTCTTGTCGCGGGAGCAAGCGAGCAGTACTTC | TRBV19 | - | TRBJ2-7 | TRBD2
CASQGGAMPNLGGEKLFF | TGTGCCAGTCAAGGGGGGGCGATGCCGAATTTGGGAGGTGAAAAACTGTTTTTT | TRBV19 | - | TRBJ1-4 | -
CASSLGSGRATSSYNEQFF | TGCGCCAGCAGCTTGGGTAGCGGGAGGGCCACGAGCTCCTACAATGAGCAGTTCTTC | TRBV5-1 | - | TRBJ2-1 | TRBD2
CASSLGLVPNTEAFF | TGTGCCAGCAGCTTAGGCCTAGTGCCGAACACTGAAGCTTTCTTT | TRBV13 | - | TRBJ1-1 | -
CASSLTPFSSYEQYF | TGTGCCAGCAGCTTAACCCCTTTCAGCTCCTACGAGCAGTACTTC | TRBV7-3 | - | TRBJ2-7 | -
CASSLGPGGRANEKLFF | TGTGCCAGCAGCTTGGGGCCCGGGGGAAGGGCTAATGAAAAACTGTTTTTT | TRBV5-6 | - | TRBJ1-4 | -
CASTPSQGSTEAFF | TGTGCCAGCACCCCCAGCCAGGGGAGCACTGAAGCTTTCTTT | TRBV6-4 | - | TRBJ1-1 | -
CASSEARGGGNNEQFF | TGTGCCAGCAGTGAAGCACGAGGTGGGGGGAATAATGAGCAGTTCTTC | TRBV6-1 | - | TRBJ2-1 | -
CASSIQLWSNQPQHF | TGTGCCAGTAGCATACAGTTATGGAGCAATCAGCCCCAGCATTTT | TRBV19 | - | TRBJ1-5 | -
CASSQEFWRTGRVYNSPLHF | TGTGCCAGCAGCCAAGAATTTTGGAGGACAGGCAGGGTATATAATTCACCCCTCCACTTT | TRBV3-1/TRBV3-2 | - | TRBJ1-6 | TRBD1
CASSISAGRTYEQYF | TGTGCCAGTAGTATATCCGCGGGACGAACCTACGAGCAGTACTTC | TRBV19 | - | TRBJ2-7 | -
CASEIGTGGIGYTF | TGTGCCAGTGAGATCGGGACAGGGGGCATTGGCTACACCTTC | TRBV28 | once | TRBJ1-2 | TRBD1